A single sample is the source of the 17 T cell receptor beta chains below, sequenced in a study of CD8+CD57+ T cells in acquired aplastic anemia. TCR beta VDJ combinations and CDR3 sequences were profiled from genomic DNA. TCRdb passed the reads through MiXCR, listing each CDR3 protein once. In the table there are roughly 160,000 distinct CDR3 sequences, around 75% of which are singletons. Before being chosen for sequencing, patients had shown CD8+CD57+ cell expansion by flow cytometry. The specimen sequenced was sorted CD4+, CD8+, or CD8+CD57+ T cells (not recorded which) from PBMCs. These receptors were taken from a human donor with aplastic anemia.

This chain links TRBV20-1 with TRBJ1-2; D is perhaps TRBD1 (6 bases). Germline V CDR1 and CDR2: DFQATT, SNEGSKA (reference sequence). There are 10 residues in the CDR3. The CDR3 region is CRPGEDGYTF. CDR3 in DNA: TGCAGGCCAGGGGAGGATGGCTACACCTTC.

The chain links TRBV6-5 to TRBJ2-7; D is unclear. The V gene lost 4 bases and the J gene lost 4 bases, with 11 bases spanning the gap. CDR1 and CDR2 (germline): MNHEY, SVGAGI. The CDR3 is made up of 13 amino acids. The DNA of the CDR3 is TGTGCCAGCAGTTTATCCCCCCCTTACGAGCAGTACTTC. Residues: CASSLSPPYEQYF.

This chain connects TRBV7-2 to TRBJ2-7; weak D call: TRBD1 (5 bases). The CDR3 loop spans 14 amino acids. Germline V gene lookup returns CDR1 SGHTA and CDR2 FQGNSA. The V and J ends lost 5 bases and 2 bases respectively, with 13 bases between them. The CDR3 coding sequence is TGTGCCAGCAGCCCCCGTCAGGGCACCTACGAGCAGTACTTC. Amino acid sequence: CASSPRQGTYEQYF.

CDR3 loop: CASSMGPGGPYEQYF. For the CDR3, the DNA is TGTGCCAGTAGTATGGGGCCCGGCGGCCCCTACGAGCAGTACTTC. The chain joins TRBV19 to TRBJ2-7; possible D gene TRBD1, 5 bases. The CDR3 extends over 15 amino acids. The V end was cut by 3 bases, the J end by 2 bases, with 14 bases between. Germline CDR1 reads LNHDA; CDR2 reads SQIVND (reference sequence).

Only a few counts were recorded for this clonotype. This rearrangement joins TRBV7-2 to TRBJ2-7, with D perhaps matching TRBD1 (6 bases). V lost 0 bases to trimming and J lost 3 bases, with 9 bases between them. The CDR3 has 14 amino acids. The germline V gene encodes CDR1 SGHTA and CDR2 FQGNSA. In DNA form, the CDR3 reads TGTGCCAGCAGCTTAGCCGGGACAAACTACGAGCAGTACTTC. The encoded protein is CASSLAGTNYEQYF.

The J gene is TRBJ2-5, the V gene TRBV7-8; unclear D gene. Germline loops: CDR1 SGHVS, CDR2 FQNEAQ. V was trimmed by 1 base and J by 1 base, leaving 4 bases between them. The CDR3 sequence is 13 residues long. The CDR3, as DNA: TGTGCCAGCAGCTTAGTTAGCCAAGAGACCCAGTACTTC. Amino acid sequence: CASSLVSQETQYF.

Worth noting for this clonotype: The junction departs from germline at one end; a sequencing error may be responsible. The V and J genes are TRBV9 and TRBJ2-6; 7 bases are a match to TRBD2. The CDR3 length is 15 residues. Germline V gene sequence: CDR1 SGDLS, CDR2 YYNGEE. CDR3 sequence: CASSVSGGLANVLTF. The CDR3 nucleotides are TGTGCCAGCAGCGTCTCCGGGGGGTTAGCCAACGTCCTGACTTTT.

This clonotype was seen just once. The chain is built from TRBV10-3 and TRBJ2-1; 13 positions agree with TRBD2. V gave up 3 bases and J gave up 8 bases; unmatched junction bases: 7. From germline, CDR1 is ENHRY and CDR2 SYGVKD. The CDR3 loop spans 16 amino acids. CDR3 amino acids: CAISDPTSGRSYEQFF. The CDR3 DNA is TGTGCCATCAGTGATCCGACTAGCGGGAGGAGTTATGAGCAGTTCTTC.

This clonotype was detected only once. V and J are TRBV10-3 and TRBJ2-3, with 7 bases identical to TRBD1. The CDR3 covers 15 residues. Germline CDR1 ENHRY, CDR2 SYGVKD. V gave up 10 bases and J gave up 0 bases; unmatched junction bases: 10. CDR3 sequence: CASRQQGHSTDTQYF. CDR3 bases: TGTGCCAGCAGGCAACAGGGGCACAGCACAGATACGCAGTATTTT.

Points on this clonotype: At one of its ends the junction is not consistent with the germline gene, which may arise from a read error. Written as DNA, the CDR3 is TGTGCCAGCAGTTTATCAGGGGAAGTCTACGAGCAGTACTTC. Amino acid sequence: CASSLSGEVYEQYF. The chain has TRBV10-1 and TRBJ2-7; TRBD1 is a possible D gene (6 bases). This CDR3 is 14 amino acids long. The germline V gene encodes CDR1 WNHNN and CDR2 SYGVQD (reference sequence).

CDR3 in amino acids: CASSEGIGSGAEREQFF. DNA for the CDR3: TGTGCCAGCAGTGAAGGTATAGGTAGCGGGGCCGAACGGGAGCAGTTCTTC. The chain links TRBV2 to TRBJ2-1; 8 bases are shared with TRBD2. V lost 1 base to trimming and J lost 10 bases; unmatched junction nucleotides: 15. From germline, CDR1 is SNHLY and CDR2 FYNNEI. The CDR3 totals 17 residues.

The rearrangement uses TRBV7-2 and TRBJ1-6; no clear D. The CDR3 runs 12 residues. Germline V gene data show CDR1 as SGHTA and CDR2 as FQGNSA. The ends were cut back, 1 base at V and 10 bases at J, with 5 bases in the middle. The CDR3 DNA reads as TGTGCCAGCAGCTTAGGCCCCTCACCCCTCCACTTT. Translating gives CASSLGPSPLHF.

J is TRBJ1-1 and V is TRBV4-2; D may be TRBD1 (6 bases). There are 14 residues in the CDR3. Trimming removed 1 base from V and 4 bases from J, with 10 bases in between. Germline values: CDR1 LGHNA, CDR2 YNFKEQ. CDR3 sequence (DNA): TGTGCCAGCAGCCAAGTTGAGGGGGGCACTGAAGCTTTCTTT. As protein: CASSQVEGGTEAFF.

CDR3 coding DNA: TGTGCCAGCAGTGTTCAGGGTGGGGCAACTGAAGCTTTCTTT. Translating it yields CASSVQGGATEAFF. The chain couples TRBV7-9 to TRBJ1-1; possibly TRBD1 for D (5 bases). Trimming removed 6 bases at V and 5 bases at J, with 16 bases between. This CDR3 comprises 14 residues. From germline, CDR1 is SEHNR and CDR2 FQNEAQ (reference sequence).

This rearrangement joins TRBV19 to TRBJ2-1, with D maybe TRBD2 (6 bases). Trimming took off 8 bases at V and 6 bases at J, with 14 bases between the two ends. The germline V gene has CDR1 LNHDA and CDR2 SQIVND (reference sequence). This CDR3 is 13 amino acids long. CDR3 DNA: TGTGCCAGTGCCTTGGGGGGTTCCAATGAGCAGTTCTTC. The encoded protein is CASALGGSNEQFF.

This clonotype came up many times. The rearrangement links TRBV29-1 to TRBJ2-7; perhaps TRBD2 as D (6 bases). V was shortened by 7 bases and J by 5 bases, with 15 bases between the two germline ends. This CDR3 spans 12 amino acids. Germline CDR1 reads SQVTM; CDR2 reads ANQGSEA. This CDR3 reads CSAQIGGHEQYF. The CDR3 coding sequence is TGCAGCGCCCAAATCGGGGGACACGAGCAGTACTTC.

About this clonotype itself: A much bigger clone sits one base away, suggesting this may be a read error. The chain has TRBV5-5 and TRBJ2-7; 10 bases are shared with TRBD2. Trimming at V came to 5 bases and at J to 4 bases, leaving 3 bases not matched to a gene. This CDR3 is built from 13 residues. The germline V gene has CDR1 SGHKS and CDR2 YYEKEE (reference sequence). The CDR3 sequence: CASRSAGGYEQYF. In nucleotides, the CDR3 is TGTGCCAGCAGATCAGCGGGGGGGTACGAGCAGTACTTC.